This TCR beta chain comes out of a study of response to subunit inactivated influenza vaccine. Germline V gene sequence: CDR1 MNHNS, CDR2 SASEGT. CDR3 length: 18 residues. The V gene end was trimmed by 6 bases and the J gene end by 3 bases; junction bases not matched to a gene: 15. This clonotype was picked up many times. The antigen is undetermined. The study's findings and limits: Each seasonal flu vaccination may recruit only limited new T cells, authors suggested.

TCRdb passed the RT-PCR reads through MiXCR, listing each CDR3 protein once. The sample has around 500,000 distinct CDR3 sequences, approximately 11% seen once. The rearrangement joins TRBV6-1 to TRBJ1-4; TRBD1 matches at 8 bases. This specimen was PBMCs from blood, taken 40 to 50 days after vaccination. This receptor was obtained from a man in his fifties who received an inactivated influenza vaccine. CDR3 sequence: CASSRYPKDRGANEKLFF. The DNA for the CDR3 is TGTGCCAGCAGCCGCTACCCAAAAGACAGGGGCGCTAATGAAAAACTGTTTTTT.